This T cell receptor (beta chain) was obtained from a study of control samples from healthy donors and cancer patients. Trimming at V came to 2 bases and at J to 7 bases, leaving 5 bases not matched to a gene. From germline, CDR1 is MNHEY and CDR2 SVGAGI. The CDR3 runs to 14 residues. Clones were read by immunoSEQ multiplex PCR, and TCRdb kept only the in-frame ones, dropping some. The table records some 130,000 clones, around 90% of them present only once. The origin of this receptor is a man in his forties or fifties in good health. Specimen: blood. The genes are TRBV6-5 and TRBJ2-1, with 7 positions matching TRBD2. The DNA of the CDR3 is TGTGCCAGCAGTTACAACAGGCGGGAGAATGAGCAGTTCTTC. Amino acid sequence: CASSYNRRENEQFF.